The 21 T cell receptor beta chains listed next were all sequenced from one sample in a study of shared clonotypes between healthy human individuals. Using immunoSEQ multiplex PCR, the repertoire was profiled, and TCRdb retains in-frame clones only, with some absent. This table has some 2 million clones, approximately 95% appearing once. It was CD45RO-negative cells, positively selected for CCR7, that made up naive CD8 cells, with terminally differentiated effector memory CD45RA+ cells excluded. What was sequenced was naive CD8+ T cells sorted from blood. These receptors were obtained from a man aged 18 to 35 in good health.

The chain couples TRBV7-9 to TRBJ2-3, with 11 bases lining up with TRBD2. With 6 bases clipped from V and 0 bases from J, the junction kept 8 bases outside the gene matches. This CDR3 comprises 17 residues. Germline V gives CDR1 SEHNR, CDR2 FQNEAQ (reference sequence). CDR3 residues: CASSNLAGGPSTDTQYF. DNA for the CDR3: TGTGCCAGCAGTAATCTAGCGGGGGGCCCTAGCACAGATACGCAGTATTTT.

The chain has TRBV12-2 and TRBJ2-1; TRBD1, the table's D call, lacks a check against the DNA. TRBV12-2 is assigned pseudogene status. The CDR3 consists of 13 residues. The CDR3 spells CASRLKGDNEQFF. CDR3 DNA: TGTGCAAGTCGCCTCAAGGGGGACAATGAGCAGTTCTTC.

This clone showed up just once. The chain combines TRBV13 with TRBJ2-7, with D possibly TRBD2 on 6 matching bases. Germline V CDR1 and CDR2: PRHDT, FYEKMQ (reference sequence). The CDR3 is 12 amino acids. V dropped 5 bases and J dropped 4 bases, with 9 bases sitting between them. CDR3 bases: TGTGCCAGCAGCACGGGAGTTTACGAGCAGTACTTC. Translating gives CASSTGVYEQYF. The whole variable domain, remainder taken from reference TRBV13 and TRBJ2-7, is AAGVIQSPRHLIKEKRETATLKCYPIPRHDTVYWYQQGPGQDPQFLISFYEKMQSDKGSIPDRFSAQQFSDYHSELNMSSLELGDSALYFCASSTGVYEQYFGPGTRLTVT.

Only one count was recorded for this clone. The J gene is TRBJ1-1, the V gene TRBV7-9, with 7 bases aligning to TRBD1. CDR3 length: 16 residues. The V and J ends lost 3 bases and 0 bases, in that order; junction bases with no gene match: 7. Germline V gene data show CDR1 as SEHNR and CDR2 as FQNEAQ (reference sequence). CDR3 in DNA: TGTGCCAGCAGCTTCGAGACAGGGTTTATGAACACTGAAGCTTTCTTT. As protein: CASSFETGFMNTEAFF.

This clone has more than one count but fewer than ten. The genes are TRBV10-1 and TRBJ1-6; 9 bases are shared with TRBD1. V was clipped by 0 bases and J by 7 bases; unmatched bases: 4. Germline-derived CDR1 and CDR2 are WNHNN and SYGVQD (reference sequence). CDR3 size: 16 residues. As DNA, the CDR3 is TGCGCCAGCAGTGAGTCCCTAGGACAGGGGAATTCACCCCTCCACTTT. It codes for CASSESLGQGNSPLHF.

As to this clone: One end of the junction is discordant with germline, which a read error may explain. J is TRBJ2-1 and V is TRBV7-7; no clear D gene. The CDR3 extends over 16 amino acids. From germline, CDR1 is SSHAT and CDR2 FNYEAQ (reference sequence). The CDR3 loop is CASSLTASGSYNEQFF. In nucleotides, the CDR3 is TGTGCTAGCAGCTTAACGGCCTCCGGTTCCTACAATGAGCAGTTCTTC.

The V call is TRBV2, the J call TRBJ2-7, with 8 bases that match TRBD1. The V gene's germline CDR1 is SNHLY and CDR2 FYNNEI. V was pared by 7 bases and J by 0 bases, with 8 bases of the junction left unmatched. This CDR3 region has 15 residues. The CDR3 region is CASTVGQGGSYEQYF. The CDR3 nucleotides are TGTGCCAGCACTGTCGGACAGGGTGGCTCCTACGAGCAGTACTTC.

V and J are TRBV12-5 and TRBJ2-7; D is perhaps TRBD2 (5 bases). The CDR3 length is 12 residues. V lost 3 bases, J lost 4 bases, and 7 bases lay in between. Germline lookup yields CDR1 LGHNT and CDR2 FRNRAP. In nucleotides, the CDR3 is TGTGCTAGTGGTTTCCCGGGGTACGAGCAGTACTTC. Translation: CASGFPGYEQYF.

The CDR3 loop is CASSPFGEGAEQYF. The CDR3 DNA reads as TGTGCCAGCAGCCCCTTCGGTGAAGGGGCCGAGCAGTACTTC. The chain links TRBV7-9 to TRBJ2-7; a possible D gene is TRBD1 (5 bases). The CDR3 consists of 14 residues. The V and J ends lost 5 bases and 6 bases respectively, with 17 bases between them. The germline V gene has CDR1 SEHNR and CDR2 FQNEAQ (reference sequence).

In its sample, this clone was seen once. The J gene is TRBJ2-2, the V gene TRBV9, with 13 bases identical to TRBD2. With V trimmed by 7 bases and J by 5 bases, 8 bases remained unmatched. Germline CDR1 and CDR2: SGDLS and YYNGEE. The CDR3 has 16 residues. This CDR3 reads CASGTSGRAPTGELFF. In DNA, the CDR3 is TGTGCCAGCGGCACTAGCGGGAGGGCCCCAACCGGGGAGCTGTTTTTT.

The rearrangement links TRBV2 to TRBJ2-2, with 12 bases identical to TRBD2. CDR1 and CDR2 (germline): SNHLY, FYNNEI. The CDR3 extends over 17 amino acids. J gave up 4 bases and V 4 bases, and 7 bases lay outside the gene matches. The CDR3 region has the DNA TGTGCCAGCAGTGGACTAGCGGGAGCGCGTGGCACCGGGGAGCTGTTTTTT. Translated, it gives CASSGLAGARGTGELFF.

The rearrangement links TRBV6-6 to TRBJ1-2; a weak D match, TRBD1 (5 bases). With 7 bases removed from V and 3 bases from J, the gap between germline ends came to 18 bases. The CDR3 runs 15 residues. Germline V gene lookup returns CDR1 MNHNY and CDR2 SVGAGI (reference sequence). CDR3 sequence: CASTYAGDYHYGYTF. CDR3 in DNA: TGTGCCAGCACCTACGCGGGGGATTACCACTATGGCTACACCTTC.

This sequence joins TRBV11-2 and TRBJ1-1; a weak D match, TRBD1 (6 bases). Germline V CDR1 and CDR2: SGHAT, FQNNGV. The CDR3 covers 15 residues. The V and J ends lost 1 base and 0 bases respectively, with 9 bases between them. The CDR3 sequence is CASSLGPGVNTEAFF. DNA for the CDR3: TGTGCCAGCAGCTTAGGGCCAGGGGTGAACACTGAAGCTTTCTTT.

This rearrangement joins TRBV28 to TRBJ2-5; unclear D gene. The germline CDR1 and CDR2 sequences are MDHEN and SYDVKM. V was shortened by 4 bases and J by 1 base, with 10 bases between the two germline ends. CDR3 length: 14 amino acids. This CDR3 is CASSSADFQETQYF. For the CDR3, the DNA is TGTGCCAGCAGTTCAGCAGACTTCCAAGAGACCCAGTACTTC.

Worth noting for this clone: In the same sample, other DNA sequences code for this CDR3. The V call is TRBV5-1, the J call TRBJ1-1; possible D gene TRBD1, 6 bases. Germline V gene data show CDR1 as SGHRS and CDR2 as YFSETQ. There are 13 residues in the CDR3. The germline V and J ends were trimmed by 2 bases and 1 base, with 6 bases remaining between them. The CDR3 DNA is TGCGCCAGCAGCTTAGGGGGGAACACTGAAGCTTTCTTT. Amino acid sequence: CASSLGGNTEAFF. The variable domain in full, with the rest retrieved from reference TRBV5-1 and TRBJ1-1, is KAGVTQTPRYLIKTRGQQVTLSCSPISGHRSVSWYQQTPGQGLQFLFEYFSETQRNKGNFPGRFSGRQFSNSRSEMNVSTLELGDSALYLCASSLGGNTEAFFGQGTRLTVV.

The chain links TRBV27 to TRBJ2-7; D is ambiguous. Per the germline V gene, CDR1 is MNHEY and CDR2 is SMNVEV (reference sequence). This CDR3 region has 13 residues. V lost 4 bases and J 3 bases, leaving 10 bases between the germline ends. The CDR3 is CASSSSIYYEQYF. The CDR3 DNA reads as TGTGCCAGCAGTTCCAGCATATACTACGAGCAGTACTTC.

V usage is TRBV27 and J usage is TRBJ2-2; D unresolved. This CDR3 spans 13 amino acids. Trimming cost V 5 bases and J 4 bases, with 8 bases left between them. The germline gives CDR1 MNHEY, CDR2 SMNVEV (reference sequence). The CDR3 sequence is CASSRASTGELFF. The CDR3 DNA follows: TGTGCCAGCAGTAGGGCTAGCACCGGGGAGCTGTTTTTT.

Note on this clone: At one end the junction does not follow the germline gene, possibly because of a read error. The rearrangement links TRBV7-7 to TRBJ2-2; D may be TRBD1 (6 bases). Looked up from germline, CDR1 is SSHAT and CDR2 is FNYEAQ (reference sequence). This CDR3 comprises 15 residues. CDR3 amino acids: CASTPVGAITGELFF. The CDR3 DNA reads TGTGCTAGCACCCCGGTGGGGGCGATCACCGGGGAGCTGTTTTTT.

The chain employs TRBV27 and TRBJ2-7, with D possibly matching TRBD2 (6 bases). From germline, CDR1 is MNHEY and CDR2 SMNVEV (reference sequence). Between the trimmed V and J ends, which lost 7 bases and 2 bases, there was a span of 18 bases. This CDR3 spans 15 amino acids. The CDR3 sequence is CASTTTGTATYEQYF. In DNA, the CDR3 is TGTGCCAGCACCACCACCGGGACTGCTACCTACGAGCAGTACTTC.

This clone was picked up one time. J is TRBJ1-1 and V is TRBV7-9; tentative D call: TRBD1 (5 bases). Looked up from germline, CDR1 is SEHNR and CDR2 is FQNEAQ (reference sequence). The CDR3 contains 13 residues. V was trimmed by 1 base and J by 4 bases, leaving 7 bases between them. The CDR3 loop reads CASSLVGLTEAFF. Here the CDR3 DNA reads TGTGCCAGCAGCTTAGTGGGACTCACTGAAGCTTTCTTT.

This clone has only a few counts. The V call is TRBV7-8, the J call TRBJ1-1, with a possible D match to TRBD1 (6 bases). The V gene lost 6 bases and the J gene lost 0 bases, with 11 bases spanning the gap. The germline CDR1 and CDR2 sequences are SGHVS and FQNEAQ. The CDR3 has 14 residues. The CDR3 sequence: CASRGGQLNTEAFF. CDR3 nucleotide sequence: TGTGCCAGCAGGGGTGGACAGTTGAACACTGAAGCTTTCTTT.